The 21 T cell receptor beta chains presented below share a single source sample, sequenced in a study of identical twins. TCRdb used MiXCR to reprocess the 5' RACE reads, holding one entry per CDR3 protein. The data hold approximately 550,000 distinct CDR3 sequences, with 20% to 25% observed a single time. This same sample was also part of a study on yellow fever vaccine responses in identical twins.

Sequencing used CD4+ T cells sorted from blood. The receptors were sampled from a woman aged 18-30 years in good health.

This clonotype turned up a few times. The gene calls are TRBV28 and TRBJ1-3, with unresolved D. The CDR3 length is 16 residues. The germline CDR1 and CDR2 sequences are MDHEN and SYDVKM. The ends were cut back, 5 bases at V and 0 bases at J, with 14 bases in the middle. The CDR3 is CASSGPQVYSGNTIYF. Written as DNA, the CDR3 is TGTGCCAGCAGTGGGCCCCAGGTCTACTCTGGAAACACCATATATTTT.

The chain recombines TRBV7-9 with TRBJ2-3; a possible D gene is TRBD1 (6 bases). The CDR3 consists of 14 residues. CDR1 is SEHNR, CDR2 FQNEAQ, per germline (reference sequence). The V and J ends lost 5 bases and 2 bases respectively, with 11 bases between them. CDR3: CASSNRDTTDTQYF. Here the CDR3 DNA reads TGTGCCAGCAGCAACCGGGACACCACAGATACGCAGTATTTT.

The chain is built from TRBV7-8 and TRBJ2-3; 10 bases are shared with TRBD2. J was trimmed by 2 bases and V by 4 bases; bases with no gene match: 12. The germline V gene has CDR1 SGHVS and CDR2 FQNEAQ. The CDR3 totals 18 residues. CDR3 DNA sequence: TGTGCCAGCAGCTCGCGCACCGGACTAGCGGAAACCACAGATACGCAGTATTTT. This encodes CASSSRTGLAETTDTQYF.

This clonotype has just a few counts. The chain carries TRBV4-1 and TRBJ1-5; D not certain. V was pared by 5 bases and J by 7 bases, with 15 bases between. The V gene's germline CDR1 is MGHRA and CDR2 YSYEKL. The CDR3 runs to 14 residues. The CDR3 spells CASSFGIGGQPQHF. CDR3 nucleotide sequence: TGCGCCAGCAGCTTTGGAATAGGAGGCCAGCCCCAGCATTTT.

The table lists this clonotype with a few counts. This rearrangement joins TRBV3-1 to TRBJ2-5; the match to TRBD2 covers 7 bases. The V and J ends lost 4 bases and 3 bases, in that order; junction bases with no gene match: 8. This CDR3 spans 15 amino acids. The V gene's germline CDR1 is LGHDT and CDR2 YNNKEL (reference sequence). The CDR3 bases are TGTGCCAGCAGCCCACACGAGGGAGGGGAAGAGACCCAGTACTTC. Protein product: CASSPHEGGEETQYF.

The rearrangement joins TRBV14 to TRBJ2-4; the D is unclear. The CDR3 runs 14 residues. The V gene's germline CDR1 is SGHDN and CDR2 FVKESK. V shed 1 base and J shed 6 bases, with 10 bases lying between them. The CDR3 DNA follows: TGTGCCAGCAGCCAAGGAGGTTCTGCAAACATTCAGTACTTC. Residues: CASSQGGSANIQYF.

The chain links TRBV24-1 to TRBJ2-1, with 7 positions matching TRBD2. The CDR3 loop spans 15 amino acids. Trimming cost V 5 bases and J 6 bases; bases outside gene matches: 9. CDR1 and CDR2 from the germline V gene are KGHDR and SFDVKD. CDR3 amino acids: CATSAPGLRANEQFF. The CDR3 coding sequence is TGTGCCACCAGTGCCCCGGGACTACGGGCCAATGAGCAGTTCTTC.

The table lists this clonotype with a count of one. CDR3 sequence (DNA): TGTGCCAGCTCACCGGGACTGAGCTACGAGCAGTACGTC. Protein sequence: CASSPGLSYEQYV. The V and J genes are TRBV18 and TRBJ2-7; possibly TRBD2 for D (6 bases). CDR1 and CDR2 from the germline V gene are KGHSH and LQKENI. With 3 bases removed from V and 3 bases from J, the gap between germline ends came to 9 bases. CDR3 length equals 13 residues.

The rearrangement joins TRBV11-2 to TRBJ2-7; 8 bases are a match to TRBD2. Germline-derived CDR1 and CDR2 are SGHAT and FQNNGV. The CDR3 sequence is 13 residues long. Unmatched junction bases numbered 8, after V lost 8 bases and J lost 5 bases. CDR3 amino acids: CASRLLAGNEQYF. The CDR3 nucleotides are TGTGCCAGCCGACTCTTAGCGGGAAACGAGCAGTACTTC.

This clonotype was detected a few times. The rearrangement uses TRBV2 and TRBJ2-2, with 8 bases identical to TRBD1. Trimming took 4 bases from V and 5 from J; bases not matched to a gene: 6. The CDR3 has 15 amino acids. The germline V gene encodes CDR1 SNHLY and CDR2 FYNNEI. CDR3 protein: CASSGAGGDTGELFF. DNA of the CDR3: TGTGCCAGCAGTGGTGCAGGGGGCGATACCGGGGAGCTGTTTTTT.

The V gene is TRBV5-5, the J gene TRBJ2-7, with D unclear. The CDR3 sequence is 13 residues long. Germline V gene lookup returns CDR1 SGHKS and CDR2 YYEKEE (reference sequence). The ends were cut back, 5 bases at V and 1 base at J, with 10 bases in the middle. CDR3 coding DNA: TGTGCCAGCAGTGGGGTTACTTCCTACGAGCAGTACTTC. Amino acids: CASSGVTSYEQYF. Together with reference TRBV5-5 and TRBJ2-7, the CDR3 gives the full variable domain: DAGVTQSPTHLIKTRGQQVTLRCSPISGHKSVSWYQQVLGQGPQFIFQYYEKEERGRGNFPDRFSARQFPNYSSELNVNALLLGDSALYLCASSGVTSYEQYFGPGTRLTVT.

This chain links TRBV9 with TRBJ1-1, with D possibly TRBD1 on 5 matching bases. V lost 0 bases, J lost 0 bases, and 9 bases lay in between. Per germline, CDR1 SGDLS and CDR2 YYNGEE. This CDR3 comprises 15 residues. Written as DNA, the CDR3 is TGTGCCAGCAGCGTAGAGCCAGGGATGAACACTGAAGCTTTCTTT. Encoded protein: CASSVEPGMNTEAFF.

The rearrangement links TRBV4-2 to TRBJ2-5; 9 nucleotides align to TRBD2. Per germline, CDR1 LGHNA and CDR2 YNFKEQ. Losses at the gene ends were 1 base for V and 4 bases for J; bases not matched to a gene: 4. CDR3 length: 15 residues. The CDR3 loop reads CASSQGSGGSETQYF. The DNA of the CDR3 is TGTGCCAGCAGCCAAGGTAGCGGGGGATCAGAGACCCAGTACTTC.

The rearrangement joins TRBV20-1 to TRBJ1-6; maybe TRBD1 (5 bases). Trimming cost V 2 bases and J 9 bases, with 11 bases left between them. The germline gives CDR1 DFQATT, CDR2 SNEGSKA (reference sequence). The length of the CDR3 is 13 residues. CDR3 sequence reads: CSARRGESSPLHF. The CDR3 coding sequence is TGCAGTGCTAGAAGAGGGGAGAGTTCACCCCTCCACTTT.

This chain links TRBV5-1 with TRBJ2-7; D unclear. This CDR3 spans 14 amino acids. V was clipped by 5 bases and J by 2 bases, with 14 bases between them. CDR1 SGHRS and CDR2 YFSETQ come from the germline V gene. The CDR3 DNA is TGCGCCAGCAGGTCAGGACCGGGCACCTACGAGCAGTACTTC. Its protein product is CASRSGPGTYEQYF. The full variable domain, with the rest looked up from reference TRBV5-1 and TRBJ2-7, is KAGVTQTPRYLIKTRGQQVTLSCSPISGHRSVSWYQQTPGQGLQFLFEYFSETQRNKGNFPGRFSGRQFSNSRSEMNVSTLELGDSALYLCASRSGPGTYEQYFGPGTRLTVT.

V gene TRBV28 combines with J gene TRBJ2-7; TRBD1 is a possible D gene (6 bases). V lost 7 bases and J lost 2, with 21 bases in between. This CDR3 is 16 amino acids long. Germline CDR1 MDHEN, CDR2 SYDVKM. The CDR3 nucleotides read TGTGCCAGCACCAAACAGGGACCGCCCTATACCTACGAGCAGTACTTC. It encodes CASTKQGPPYTYEQYF.

V and J are TRBV4-1 and TRBJ2-1; D is undetermined. The germline V gene has CDR1 MGHRA and CDR2 YSYEKL. There are 16 residues in the CDR3. V was cut by 0 bases and J by 2 bases, with 11 bases left in between. CDR3 in amino acids: CASSQDPRPTYNEQFF. The CDR3 DNA follows: TGCGCCAGCAGCCAAGATCCCAGGCCAACCTACAATGAGCAGTTCTTC.

This clonotype was observed at least ten times. The chain couples TRBV5-5 to TRBJ2-4, with D possibly matching TRBD2 (5 bases). The CDR3 extends over 16 amino acids. The germline CDR1 and CDR2 sequences are SGHKS and YYEKEE (reference sequence). Trimming took 0 bases from V and 2 from J, leaving 12 bases between them. The CDR3 is CASSLERPGTKNIQYF. The CDR3 DNA reads as TGTGCCAGCAGCTTGGAGCGACCCGGGACCAAAAACATTCAGTACTTC.

The chain recombines TRBV18 with TRBJ2-7; 7 bases align to TRBD1. CDR1 is KGHSH, CDR2 LQKENI, per germline. With V trimmed by 2 bases and J by 3 bases, 7 bases remained unmatched. This CDR3 has 15 residues. The chain's CDR3 is CASSPGVTGIYEQYF. Written as DNA, the CDR3 is TGTGCCAGCTCACCAGGCGTGACAGGGATCTACGAGCAGTACTTC.

The CDR3 DNA follows: TGCGCCAGCAGCTTGGCCTATTGGGACAGCGCTCCTCAGAACACTGAAGCTTTCTTT. This sequence encodes CASSLAYWDSAPQNTEAFF. J is TRBJ1-1 and V is TRBV5-1; TRBD1 matches at 7 bases. Trimming cost V 0 bases and J 1 base; bases outside gene matches: 15. CDR1 and CDR2 (germline): SGHRS, YFSETQ. The CDR3 length is 19 residues.

In this sample, this clonotype turned up a few times. The genes are TRBV2 and TRBJ1-6; weak D call: TRBD1 (6 bases). CDR3 size: 14 residues. Per the germline V gene, CDR1 is SNHLY and CDR2 is FYNNEI. Trimming left V 7 bases short and J 6 bases short, with 13 bases between. CDR3 loop: CASTRQDFNSPLHF. CDR3 nucleotide sequence: TGTGCCAGCACCCGACAGGACTTTAATTCACCCCTCCACTTT.